The rows below give T cell receptor beta chains drawn from one sample of a study of long-term antiretroviral therapy in people with HIV. Measured with immunoSEQ multiplex PCR; TCRdb has only the in-frame clones, and not every one. The table lists 30,000 to 40,000 clones, roughly four fifths of them singletons. The sequencing here drew on unsorted PBMCs, taken 0.3 years after starting antiretroviral therapy. All receptors come from a man aged 18 to 30 with HIV. Both conserved end residues are part of each CDR3. Each record gives: V gene, CDR3 protein.

>TRBV5-6
CASSSSGTGNEKLFF
>TRBV4-3
CASSQDRAPDEQYF
>TRBV7-3
CASSPSSGATDTQYF
>TRBV18
CATGDREETQYF
>TRBV5-1
CASSEAGGWEQYF
>TRBV28
CASSFGTGKQYF
>TRBV4-3
CASSQGLGLSEQYF
>TRBV7-6
CASSSTGINEKLFF
>TRBV4-3
CASSPTGGRAAEETQYF
>TRBV5-1
CASSLSWTAGELFF
>TRBV10-2
CASSSSGNTGELFF
>TRBV2
CASVDFSHEQYF
>TRBV5-6
CASSFIDGRRDTEAFF
>TRBV4-3
CASSREQGNTDTQYF
>TRBV30
CAWSVAGLSTNEKLFF
>TRBV5-1
CASSLDRGNSPLHF
>TRBV25-1
CASSAGTGRYEQYF
>TRBV27
CASSSRLAGASTEQYF
>TRBV15
CATSRPDRATNEKLFF
>TRBV27
CASSLSWRWMRNEQFF
>TRBV4-1
CASSQHPKGSSYNEQFF
>TRBV7-6
CASSSGLAGIQETQYF
>TRBV2
CASRGRENQPQHF
>TRBV12-5
CASGPATNEKLFF
>TRBV7-2
CASSSPGTLSYEQYF
>TRBV7-9
CASSLARGDLGVEVF
>TRBV25-1
CASSVMGRTDTQYF
>TRBV4-1
CASSLLPPTSGMGEQYF
>TRBV28
CASSRDTSSGNTIYF
>TRBV7-6
CASSLGGTPYEQYF
>TRBV19
CASTLGQSNTEAFF
>TRBV15
CATSRERTGGYTF
>TRBV11-2
CASSLAGGPTDTQYF
>TRBV7-8
CASSFYLGAVNTEAFF